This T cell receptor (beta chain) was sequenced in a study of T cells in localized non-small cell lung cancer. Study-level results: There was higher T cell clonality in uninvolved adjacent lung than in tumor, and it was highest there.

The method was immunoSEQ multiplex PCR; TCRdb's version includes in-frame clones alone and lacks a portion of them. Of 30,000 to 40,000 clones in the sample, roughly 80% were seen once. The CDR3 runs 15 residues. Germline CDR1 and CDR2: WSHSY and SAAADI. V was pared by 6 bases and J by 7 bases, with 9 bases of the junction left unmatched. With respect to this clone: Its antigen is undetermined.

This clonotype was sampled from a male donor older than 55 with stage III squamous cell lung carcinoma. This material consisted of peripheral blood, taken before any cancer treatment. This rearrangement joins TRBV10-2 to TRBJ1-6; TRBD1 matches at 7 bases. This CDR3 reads CASRDLGQQNSPLHF. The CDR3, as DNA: TGCGCCAGCAGAGATTTGGGACAGCAGAATTCACCCCTCCACTTT.